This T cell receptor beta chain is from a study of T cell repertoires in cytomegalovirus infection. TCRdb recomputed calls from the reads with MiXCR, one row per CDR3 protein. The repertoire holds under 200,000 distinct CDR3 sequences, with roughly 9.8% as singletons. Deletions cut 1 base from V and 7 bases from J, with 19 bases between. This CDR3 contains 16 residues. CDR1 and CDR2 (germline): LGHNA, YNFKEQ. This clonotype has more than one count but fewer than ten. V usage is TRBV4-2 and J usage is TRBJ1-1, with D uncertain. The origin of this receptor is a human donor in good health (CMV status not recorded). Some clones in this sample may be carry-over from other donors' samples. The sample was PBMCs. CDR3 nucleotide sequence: TGTGCCAGCAGCCAAGGAGAGACTGGGTTTGGTGGTGAAGCTTTCTTT. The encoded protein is CASSQGETGFGGEAFF.